A few counts support the clone carrying this T cell receptor beta chain. These data belong to a study of cytomegalovirus exposure and HLA in healthy donors. Primers included in the PCR were 60 Vbeta and 13 Jbeta primers. Repertoires were generated with immunoSEQ multiplex PCR, while TCRdb's copy carries only in-frame clones and drops some. The table includes 65,000 to 90,000 clones, approximately 80% detected once. The CDR3 spans 17 residues. V dropped 2 bases and J dropped 3; count of bases not matched to a gene: 6. Germline CDR1 SGHRS, CDR2 YFSETQ. V usage is TRBV5-1 and J usage is TRBJ2-1; 12 bases are a match to TRBD2. Sequenced input: PBMCs. The receptor comes from a man aged 40-50 years in good health and CMV-seronegative. The CDR3 DNA follows: TGCGCCAGCAGCTTCTCCCTAGCGGGGGGGGACTACAATGAGCAGTTCTTC. It yields the protein CASSFSLAGGDYNEQFF.